Shown below are 7 T cell receptor beta chains from a single sample sequenced in a study of cytomegalovirus exposure and HLA in healthy donors. The study ran its PCR with 60 Vbeta and 13 Jbeta primers. Sequencing was performed with immunoSEQ multiplex PCR; in TCRdb, only in-frame clones are kept and a portion is missing. The data show over 150,000 clones, around 80% seen once. The specimen was PBMCs. These receptors were taken from a man in his forties in good health and CMV-seronegative.

The rearrangement joins TRBV4-1 to TRBJ2-7, with D possibly being TRBD2 (6 bases). There are 14 residues in the CDR3. V was clipped by 3 bases and J by 6 bases, with 15 bases between them. Germline V gene lookup returns CDR1 MGHRA and CDR2 YSYEKL. CDR3 region: CASSHSRGSGEQYF. In DNA form, the CDR3 reads TGCGCCAGCAGCCATTCGCGGGGATCCGGCGAGCAGTACTTC.

The chain links TRBV19 to TRBJ2-2, with 8 bases matching TRBD2. CDR3 size: 18 residues. The V segment lost 0 bases and the J segment 4 bases; nucleotides outside the gene matches: 10. From germline, CDR1 is LNHDA and CDR2 SQIVND (reference sequence). CDR3 protein: CASSIDLFSGAGTGELFF. The CDR3 bases are TGTGCCAGTAGTATAGACCTCTTTAGCGGGGCGGGCACCGGGGAGCTGTTTTTT. Full variable domain (remainder filled in from reference TRBV19 and TRBJ2-2): DGGITQSPKYLFRKEGQNVTLSCEQNLNHDAMYWYRQDPGQGLRLIYYSQIVNDFQKGDIAEGYSVSREKKESFPLTVTSAQKNPTAFYLCASSIDLFSGAGTGELFFGEGSRLTVL.

This clone has just a few counts. V usage is TRBV19 and J usage is TRBJ2-7; the match to TRBD2 covers 11 bases. The V gene's germline CDR1 is LNHDA and CDR2 SQIVND (reference sequence). V gave up 10 bases and J gave up 6 bases; unmatched junction bases: 11. This CDR3 is 14 amino acids long. Here the CDR3 DNA reads TGTGCCACACAGACTAGCGGGGCTCTGGGCGAGCAGTACTTC. It yields the protein CATQTSGALGEQYF.

The chain employs TRBV27 and TRBJ1-2; TRBD1 might be the D (5 bases). Trimming removed 6 bases at V and 1 base at J, with 9 bases between. Germline V gives CDR1 MNHEY, CDR2 SMNVEV (reference sequence). CDR3 size: 13 residues. As DNA, the CDR3 is TGTGCCAGCAGAAACCAGGGTAACTATGGCTACACCTTC. This codes for CASRNQGNYGYTF.

Points on this clone: One end of the junction varies from germline; a read error may be responsible. The chain couples TRBV7-7 to TRBJ2-7; TRBD1 is a possible D gene (6 bases). Germline lookup yields CDR1 SSHAT and CDR2 FNYEAQ (reference sequence). This CDR3 has 14 residues. The CDR3 loop reads CASTGQMGGGEQYF. In nucleotides, the CDR3 is TGTGCTAGCACCGGACAGATGGGTGGGGGCGAGCAGTACTTC. The full variable domain, its missing parts supplied by reference TRBV7-7 and TRBJ2-7, is GAGVSQSPRYKVTKRGQDVTLRCDPISSHATLYWYQQALGQGPEFLTYFNYEAQPDKSGLPSDRFSAERPEGSISTLTIQRTEQRDSAMYRCASTGQMGGGEQYFGPGTRLTVT.

In DNA, the CDR3 is TGTGCCAGCAGTGAGACAGCCGCTTACAATGAGCAGTTCTTC. Its translation is CASSETAAYNEQFF. V gene TRBV25-1 combines with J gene TRBJ2-1; D is perhaps TRBD1 (5 bases). Germline assignment: CDR1 MGHDK and CDR2 SYGVNS. The CDR3 totals 14 residues. Trimming left V 3 bases short and J 4 bases short, with 10 bases between.

This clone was counted a few times. The chain combines TRBV19 with TRBJ2-5; 9 bases map to TRBD1. The CDR3 is 14 amino acids. Per germline, CDR1 LNHDA and CDR2 SQIVND (reference sequence). V gave up 3 bases and J gave up 4 bases; unmatched junction bases: 3. CDR3 coding DNA: TGTGCCAGTAGTATGGGACAGGGCCTAGAGACCCAGTACTTC. Amino acids: CASSMGQGLETQYF.